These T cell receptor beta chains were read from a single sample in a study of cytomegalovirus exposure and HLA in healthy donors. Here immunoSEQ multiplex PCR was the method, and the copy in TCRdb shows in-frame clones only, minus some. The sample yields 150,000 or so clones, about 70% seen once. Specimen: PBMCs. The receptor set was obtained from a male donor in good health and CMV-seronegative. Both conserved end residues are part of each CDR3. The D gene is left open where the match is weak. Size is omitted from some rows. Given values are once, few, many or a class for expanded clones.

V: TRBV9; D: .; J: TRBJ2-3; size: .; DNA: TGTGCCAGCAGCACGCGACTCCTCCGAGATACGCAGTATTTT; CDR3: CASSTRLLRDTQYF
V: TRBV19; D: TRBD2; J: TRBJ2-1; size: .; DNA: TGTGCCAGTAGCTTTCTAGCGGGGGGGACCCAAGAGCAGTTCTTC; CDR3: CASSFLAGGTQEQFF
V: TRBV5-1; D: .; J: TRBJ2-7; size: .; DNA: TGCGCCAGCAGCGACCCGACCCAAGGGGCCTACGAGCAGTACTTC; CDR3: CASSDPTQGAYEQYF
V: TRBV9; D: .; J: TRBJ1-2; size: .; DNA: TGTGCCAGCAGCACTACCAGGGGAACTTCATATGGCTACACCTTC; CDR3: CASSTTRGTSYGYTF
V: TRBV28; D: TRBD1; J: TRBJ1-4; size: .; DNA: TGTGCCAGCAAACAGGGGTTGGCATATGAAAAACTGTTTTTT; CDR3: CASKQGLAYEKLFF
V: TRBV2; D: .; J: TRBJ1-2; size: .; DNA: TGTGCCAGCAGTCGCAGGGGAGCTGGAAACTATGGCTACACCTTC; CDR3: CASSRRGAGNYGYTF
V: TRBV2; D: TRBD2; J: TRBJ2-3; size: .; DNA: TGTGCCAGCAGGGGGCCGGGACTAGCGGGGGGGCCTGGGTTATGGCAGTATTTT; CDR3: CASRGPGLAGGPGLWQYF
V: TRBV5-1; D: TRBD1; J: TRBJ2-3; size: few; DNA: TGCGCCAGCAGCTTGGGGGGGACAGAAAGCACAGATACGCAGTATTTT; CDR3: CASSLGGTESTDTQYF
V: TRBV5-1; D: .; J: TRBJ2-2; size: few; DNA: TGCGCCAGCCGTCCCCAGGGGGGAACCGGGGAGCTGTTTTTT; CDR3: CASRPQGGTGELFF
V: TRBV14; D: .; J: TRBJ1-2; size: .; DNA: TGTGCCAGCAGCCGCGGACTGCCGCTGAATGGCTACACCTTC; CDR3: CASSRGLPLNGYTF
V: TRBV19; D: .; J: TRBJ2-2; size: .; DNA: TGTGCCAGCTACAGGGCAGGCACCGGGGAGCTGTTTTTT; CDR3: CASYRAGTGELFF
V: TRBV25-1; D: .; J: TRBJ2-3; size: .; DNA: TGTGCCAGCAGTGCCTTGCACAGACCCACAGATACGCAGTATTTT; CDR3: CASSALHRPTDTQYF
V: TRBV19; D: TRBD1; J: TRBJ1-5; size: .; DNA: TGTGCCAGTAGTATGCGACAGGGAGTTAGCAATCAGCCCCAGCATTTT; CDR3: CASSMRQGVSNQPQHF
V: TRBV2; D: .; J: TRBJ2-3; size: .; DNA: TGTGCCAGCAGTCCGGGTCGCCGGGCAGATACGCAGTATTTT; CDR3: CASSPGRRADTQYF
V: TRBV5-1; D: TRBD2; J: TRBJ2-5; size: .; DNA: TGCGCCAGCAGCCCCCTAGCGGATCAGGGAGGAGAGACCCAGTACTTC; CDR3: CASSPLADQGGETQYF
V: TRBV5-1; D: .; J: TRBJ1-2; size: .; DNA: TGCGCCAGCAGCTATGCAGGGTACTATGGCTACACCTTC; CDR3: CASSYAGYYGYTF